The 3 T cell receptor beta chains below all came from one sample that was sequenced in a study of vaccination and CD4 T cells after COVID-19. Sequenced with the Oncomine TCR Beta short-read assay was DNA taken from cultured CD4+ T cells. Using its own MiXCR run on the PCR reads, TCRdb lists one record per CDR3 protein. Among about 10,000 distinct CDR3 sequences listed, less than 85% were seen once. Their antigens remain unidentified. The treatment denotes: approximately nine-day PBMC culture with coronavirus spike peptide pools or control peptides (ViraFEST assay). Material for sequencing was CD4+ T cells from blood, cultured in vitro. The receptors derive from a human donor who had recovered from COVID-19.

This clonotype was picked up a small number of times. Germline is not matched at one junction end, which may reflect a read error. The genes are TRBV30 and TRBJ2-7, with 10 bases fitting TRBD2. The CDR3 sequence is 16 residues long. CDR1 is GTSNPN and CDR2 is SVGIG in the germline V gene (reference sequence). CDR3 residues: CAWSVMASGSSNEQYF. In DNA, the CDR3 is TGTGCCTGGAGTGTGATGGCTAGCGGGAGCTCCAACGAGCAGTACTTC.

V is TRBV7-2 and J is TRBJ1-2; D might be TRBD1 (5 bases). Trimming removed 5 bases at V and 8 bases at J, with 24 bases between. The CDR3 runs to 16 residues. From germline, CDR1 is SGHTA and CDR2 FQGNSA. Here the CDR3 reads CASSGGGGGRARGYTF. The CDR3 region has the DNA TGTGCCAGCAGCGGTGGGGGGGGAGGTAGGGCGCGCGGCTACACCTTC.

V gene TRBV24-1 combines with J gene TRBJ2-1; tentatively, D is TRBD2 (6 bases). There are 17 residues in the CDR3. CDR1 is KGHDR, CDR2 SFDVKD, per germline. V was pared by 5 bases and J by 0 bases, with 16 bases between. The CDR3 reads CATSAFGTPSSYNEQFF. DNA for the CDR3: TGTGCCACCAGTGCATTCGGGACTCCCTCCTCCTACAATGAGCAGTTCTTC.